The 11 T cell receptor beta chains given below trace back to one sample, sequenced in a study of shared T cell receptors in the human thymus. The protocol was immunoSEQ multiplex PCR, while the TCRdb copy is restricted to in-frame clones and leaves out a portion. The sample shows roughly 710,000 clones, approximately 85% of them seen only once. These data were also reused for a study on human thymus T cells.

Sequencing input: thymocytes. These receptors were obtained from a girl under three years old with a congenital heart defect.

The rearrangement links TRBV14 to TRBJ2-3; D perhaps matches TRBD1 (5 bases). V was shortened by 1 base and J by 1 base, with 15 bases between the two germline ends. CDR1 SGHDN and CDR2 FVKESK come from the germline V gene. The CDR3 extends over 17 amino acids. This CDR3 reads CASSQGKGIPCTDTQYF. CDR3 in DNA: TGTGCCAGCAGCCAAGGGAAGGGGATCCCTTGCACAGATACGCAGTATTTT. Full variable domain (missing parts from reference TRBV14 and TRBJ2-3): EAGVTQFPSHSVIEKGQTVTLRCDPISGHDNLYWYRRVMGKEIKFLLHFVKESKQDESGMPNNRFLAERTGGTYSTLKVQPAELEDSGVYFCASSQGKGIPCTDTQYFGPGTRLTVL.

The chain carries TRBV6-6 and TRBJ1-2; weak D call: TRBD1 (5 bases). This CDR3 spans 14 amino acids. CDR1 is MNHNY, CDR2 SVGAGI, per germline (reference sequence). Between the trimmed V and J ends, which lost 1 base and 6 bases, there was a span of 12 bases. CDR3 region: CASSYYGGGDGYTF. The CDR3 DNA reads TGTGCCAGCAGTTACTATGGGGGAGGGGATGGCTACACCTTC.

J is TRBJ2-7 and V is TRBV2; D not certain. The CDR3 length is 16 residues. The germline gives CDR1 SNHLY, CDR2 FYNNEI. V dropped 1 base and J dropped 0 bases, with 13 bases sitting between them. As DNA, the CDR3 is TGTGCCAGCAGTGAAGTATCTATCCCAAGCTCCTACGAGCAGTACTTC. Translation: CASSEVSIPSSYEQYF.

The V call is TRBV4-2, the J call TRBJ2-1; perhaps TRBD2 as D (7 bases). V was cut by 3 bases and J by 6 bases, with 21 bases left in between. The CDR3 runs 17 residues. Germline CDR1 and CDR2: LGHNA and YNFKEQ. CDR3 coding DNA: TGTGCCAGCAGCCATCCTACGGGGGGCCACTTCCCCAATGAGCAGTTCTTC. It codes for CASSHPTGGHFPNEQFF.

V gene TRBV27 combines with J gene TRBJ1-6, with 8 bases fitting TRBD1. CDR3 length: 13 residues. V dropped 7 bases and J dropped 10; count of bases not matched to a gene: 6. From germline, CDR1 is MNHEY and CDR2 SMNVEV (reference sequence). CDR3 DNA sequence: TGTGCCAGCAAGGCAGGGGGCTACTCACCCCTCCACTTT. This codes for CASKAGGYSPLHF.

The V and J genes are TRBV18 and TRBJ1-2; 9 positions match TRBD1. With 3 bases clipped from V and 7 bases from J, the junction kept 15 bases outside the gene matches. The CDR3 loop spans 17 amino acids. The germline gives CDR1 KGHSH, CDR2 LQKENI. As DNA, the CDR3 is TGTGCCAGCTCACCCTCCCGGGACAGGGAGGGGGGATCTGGCTACACCTTC. Translation gives CASSPSRDREGGSGYTF.

J is TRBJ2-2 and V is TRBV7-7, with 10 positions matching TRBD1. CDR1 and CDR2 from the germline V gene are SSHAT and FNYEAQ (reference sequence). V shed 5 bases and J 4 bases; nucleotides not matched to a gene: 10. CDR3 length: 17 amino acids. The CDR3, as DNA: TGTGCCAGCAGCCCACAGAAGGGACAGGGGAGCACCGGGGAGCTGTTTTTT. Encoded protein: CASSPQKGQGSTGELFF.

The rearrangement joins TRBV7-9 to TRBJ2-7; TRBD1 matches 7 bases. After removal of 5 bases from V and 3 bases from J, the junction contained 22 bases not matched to a gene. CDR1 is SEHNR, CDR2 FQNEAQ, per germline (reference sequence). The CDR3 loop spans 19 amino acids. The CDR3, as DNA: TGTGCCAGCAGCCCTGACAGGGCGCCGGACCCAATTCTAAGCTACGAGCAGTACTTC. Translation: CASSPDRAPDPILSYEQYF.

Note on this clone: The DNA is omitted, as the CDR3 cannot be located on it reliably, and the CDR3 follows TCRdb's listing. The rearrangement joins TRBV2 to TRBJ2-2; the table's D call TRBD1 went unverified against the DNA. The CDR3 length equals 15 residues, ends included. Germline-derived CDR1 and CDR2 are SNHLY and FYNNEI. The CDR3: CASILGTGRDGELFF.

This chain links TRBV6-6 with TRBJ1-2; the match to TRBD1 covers 7 bases. V lost 5 bases and J lost 1; bases outside the gene matches: 4. Germline CDR1 and CDR2: MNHNY and SVGAGI (reference sequence). This CDR3 is 14 amino acids long. CDR3 bases: TGTGCCAGCAGTCAGGGACAGTTTAACTATGGCTACACCTTC. It encodes CASSQGQFNYGYTF.

The V and J genes are TRBV28 and TRBJ1-2; D unclear. The CDR3 loop spans 10 amino acids. Deletions cut 8 bases from V and 10 bases from J, with 11 bases between. CDR1 and CDR2 from the germline V gene are MDHEN and SYDVKM. DNA of the CDR3: TGTGCCAGCGGCCCGCAGGACTACACCTTC. Translation: CASGPQDYTF.